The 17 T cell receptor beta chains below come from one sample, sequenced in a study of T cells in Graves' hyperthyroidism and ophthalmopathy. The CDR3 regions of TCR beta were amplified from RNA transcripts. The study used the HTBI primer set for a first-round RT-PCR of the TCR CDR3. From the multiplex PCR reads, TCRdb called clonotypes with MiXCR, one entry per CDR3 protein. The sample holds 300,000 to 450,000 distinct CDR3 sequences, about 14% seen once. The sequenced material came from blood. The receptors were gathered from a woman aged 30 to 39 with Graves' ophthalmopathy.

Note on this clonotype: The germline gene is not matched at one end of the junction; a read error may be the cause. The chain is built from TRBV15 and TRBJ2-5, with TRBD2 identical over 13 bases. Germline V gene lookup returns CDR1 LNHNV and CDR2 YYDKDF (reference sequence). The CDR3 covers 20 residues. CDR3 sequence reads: CATRRVLRTSGGEYQETQYF. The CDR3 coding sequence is TGTGCCACCAGAAGAGTACTTCGGACTAGCGGGGGAGAGTACCAAGAGACCCAGTACTTC. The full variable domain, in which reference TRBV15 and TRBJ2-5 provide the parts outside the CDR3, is DAMVIQNPRYQVTQFGKPVTLSCSQTLNHNVMYWYQQKSSQAPKLLFHYYDKDFNNEADTPDNFQSRRPNTSFCFLDIRSPGLGDTAMYLCATRRVLRTSGGEYQETQYFGPGTRLLVL.

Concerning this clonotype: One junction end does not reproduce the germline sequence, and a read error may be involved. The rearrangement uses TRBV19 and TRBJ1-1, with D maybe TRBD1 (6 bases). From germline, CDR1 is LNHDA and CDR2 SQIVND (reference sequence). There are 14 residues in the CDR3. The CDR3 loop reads CASSRPRGGTEAFF. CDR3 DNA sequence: TGCGCCAGTAGTAGACCAAGAGGGGGCACTGAAGCTTTCTTT.

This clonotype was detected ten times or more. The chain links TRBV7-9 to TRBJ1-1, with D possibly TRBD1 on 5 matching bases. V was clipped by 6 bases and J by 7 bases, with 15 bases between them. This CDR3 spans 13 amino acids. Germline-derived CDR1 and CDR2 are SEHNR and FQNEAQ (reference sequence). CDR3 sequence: CASRSGADVEAFF. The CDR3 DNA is TGTGCCAGCAGGTCCGGGGCGGACGTTGAAGCTTTCTTT.

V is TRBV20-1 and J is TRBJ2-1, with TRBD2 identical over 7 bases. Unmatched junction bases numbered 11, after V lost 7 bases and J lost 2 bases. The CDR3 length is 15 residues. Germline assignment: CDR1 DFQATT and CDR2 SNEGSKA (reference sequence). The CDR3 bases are TGCAGTGAGAGGAAGCGGGGCTCAACCTACAATGAGCAGTTCTTC. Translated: CSERKRGSTYNEQFF.

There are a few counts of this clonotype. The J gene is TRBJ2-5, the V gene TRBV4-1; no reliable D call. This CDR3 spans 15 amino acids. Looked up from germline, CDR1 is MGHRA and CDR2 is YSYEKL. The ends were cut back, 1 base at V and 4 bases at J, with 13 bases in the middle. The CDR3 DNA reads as TGCGCCAGCAGCCAAGTCTGGGGATCTAGAGAGACCCAGTACTTC. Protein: CASSQVWGSRETQYF.

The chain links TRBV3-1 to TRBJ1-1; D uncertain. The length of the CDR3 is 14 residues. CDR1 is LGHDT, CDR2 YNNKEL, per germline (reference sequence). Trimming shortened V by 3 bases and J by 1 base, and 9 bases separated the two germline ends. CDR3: CASSHQVTNTEAFF. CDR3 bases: TGTGCCAGCAGCCACCAAGTGACGAACACTGAAGCTTTCTTT.

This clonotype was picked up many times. CDR3 in DNA: TGCAGTGCCCTATCTAGCGGGGAAAACATTCAGTACTTC. It encodes CSALSSGENIQYF. The chain has TRBV20-1 and TRBJ2-4; 9 nucleotides align to TRBD2. V was clipped by 6 bases and J by 5 bases; unmatched bases: 5. The CDR3 has 13 residues. Germline values: CDR1 DFQATT, CDR2 SNEGSKA (reference sequence).

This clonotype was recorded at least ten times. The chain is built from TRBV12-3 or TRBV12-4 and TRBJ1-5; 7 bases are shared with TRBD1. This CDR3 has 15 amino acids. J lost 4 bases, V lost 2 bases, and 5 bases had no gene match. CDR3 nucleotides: TGTGCCAGCAGTTTAAGAGGGACAGTAAATCAGCCCCAGCATTTT. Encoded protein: CASSLRGTVNQPQHF.

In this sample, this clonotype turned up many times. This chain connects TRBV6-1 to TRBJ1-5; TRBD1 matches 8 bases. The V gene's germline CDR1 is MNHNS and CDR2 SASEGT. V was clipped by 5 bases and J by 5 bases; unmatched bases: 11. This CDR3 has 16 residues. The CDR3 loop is CASSSPSQGADQPQHF. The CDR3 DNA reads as TGTGCCAGCAGTAGCCCCTCGCAGGGGGCGGATCAGCCCCAGCATTTT.

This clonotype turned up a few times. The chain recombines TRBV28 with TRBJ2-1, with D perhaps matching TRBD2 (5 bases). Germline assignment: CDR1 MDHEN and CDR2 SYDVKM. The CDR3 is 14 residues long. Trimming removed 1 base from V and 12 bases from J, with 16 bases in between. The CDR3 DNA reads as TGTGCCAGCAGTTTATTCATGGGTGAGGGTGGGCAGTTCTTC. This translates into CASSLFMGEGGQFF.

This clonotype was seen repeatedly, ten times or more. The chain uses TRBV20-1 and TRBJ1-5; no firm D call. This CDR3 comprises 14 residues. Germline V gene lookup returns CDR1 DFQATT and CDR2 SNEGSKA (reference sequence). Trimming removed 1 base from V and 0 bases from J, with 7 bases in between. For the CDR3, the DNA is TGCAGTGCTAGAGGAGGGAGTAGCAATCAGCCCCAGCATTTT. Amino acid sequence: CSARGGSSNQPQHF.

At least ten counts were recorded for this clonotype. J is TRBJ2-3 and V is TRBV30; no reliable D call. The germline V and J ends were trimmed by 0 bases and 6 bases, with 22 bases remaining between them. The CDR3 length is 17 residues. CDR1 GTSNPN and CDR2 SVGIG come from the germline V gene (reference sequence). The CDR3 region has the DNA TGTGCCTGGAGTGTATCAAAACTTGGTGTACCGAGGGATACGCAGTATTTT. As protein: CAWSVSKLGVPRDTQYF.

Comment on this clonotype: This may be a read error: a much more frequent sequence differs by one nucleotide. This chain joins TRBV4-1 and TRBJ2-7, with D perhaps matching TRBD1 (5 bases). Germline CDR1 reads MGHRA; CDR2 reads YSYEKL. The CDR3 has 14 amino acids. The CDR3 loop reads CASTQDGRDYEQYF. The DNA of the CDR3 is TGCGCCAGCACCCAAGACGGCAGGGACTACGAGCAGTACTTC.

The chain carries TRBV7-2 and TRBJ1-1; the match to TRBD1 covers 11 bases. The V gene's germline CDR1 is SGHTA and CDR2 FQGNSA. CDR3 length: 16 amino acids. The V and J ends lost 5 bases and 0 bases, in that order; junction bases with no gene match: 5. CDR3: CASSAWDRGLNTEAFF. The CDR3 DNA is TGTGCCAGCAGCGCTTGGGACAGGGGGTTGAACACTGAAGCTTTCTTT.

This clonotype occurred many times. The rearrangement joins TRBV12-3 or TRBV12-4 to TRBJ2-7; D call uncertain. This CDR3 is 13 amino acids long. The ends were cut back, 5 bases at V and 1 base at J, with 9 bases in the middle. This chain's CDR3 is CASSVGSSYEQYF. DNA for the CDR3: TGTGCCAGCAGTGTCGGGTCGTCCTACGAGCAGTACTTC.

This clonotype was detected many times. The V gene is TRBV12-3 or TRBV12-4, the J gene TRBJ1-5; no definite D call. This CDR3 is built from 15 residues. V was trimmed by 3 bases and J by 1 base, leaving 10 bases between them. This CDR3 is CASSFSPKSNQPQHF. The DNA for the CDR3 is TGTGCCAGCAGTTTTTCGCCGAAGAGCAATCAGCCCCAGCATTTT.

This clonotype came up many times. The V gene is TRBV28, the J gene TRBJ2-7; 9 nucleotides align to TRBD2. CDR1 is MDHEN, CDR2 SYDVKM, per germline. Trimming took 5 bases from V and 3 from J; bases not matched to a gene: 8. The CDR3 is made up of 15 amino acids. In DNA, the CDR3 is TGTGCCAGCAGTGACGGCGGGGGGGCCGACTACGAGCAGTACTTC. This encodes CASSDGGGADYEQYF. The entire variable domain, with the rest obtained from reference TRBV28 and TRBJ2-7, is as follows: DVKVTQSSRYLVKRTGEKVFLECVQDMDHENMFWYRQDPGLGLRLIYFSYDVKMKEKGDIPEGYSVSREKKERFSLILESASTNQTSMYLCASSDGGGADYEQYFGPGTRLTVT.